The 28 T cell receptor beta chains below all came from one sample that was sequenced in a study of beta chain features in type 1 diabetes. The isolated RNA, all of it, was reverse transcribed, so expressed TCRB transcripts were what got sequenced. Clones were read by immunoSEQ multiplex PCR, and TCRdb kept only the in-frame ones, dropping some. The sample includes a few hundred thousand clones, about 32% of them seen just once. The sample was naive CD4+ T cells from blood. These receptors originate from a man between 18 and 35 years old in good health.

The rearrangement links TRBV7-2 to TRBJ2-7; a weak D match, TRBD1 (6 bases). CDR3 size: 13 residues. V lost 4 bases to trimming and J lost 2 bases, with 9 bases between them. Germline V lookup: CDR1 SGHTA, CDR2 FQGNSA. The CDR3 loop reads CASSYRAAYEQYF. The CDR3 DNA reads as TGTGCCAGCAGCTACAGGGCAGCCTACGAGCAGTACTTC.

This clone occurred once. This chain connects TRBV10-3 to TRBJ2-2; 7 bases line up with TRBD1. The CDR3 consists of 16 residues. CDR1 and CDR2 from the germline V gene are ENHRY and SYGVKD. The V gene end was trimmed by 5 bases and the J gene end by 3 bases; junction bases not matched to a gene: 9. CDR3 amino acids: CAISRQGRSDTGELFF. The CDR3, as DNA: TGTGCCATCAGTCGACAGGGTCGGTCGGACACCGGGGAGCTGTTTTTT.

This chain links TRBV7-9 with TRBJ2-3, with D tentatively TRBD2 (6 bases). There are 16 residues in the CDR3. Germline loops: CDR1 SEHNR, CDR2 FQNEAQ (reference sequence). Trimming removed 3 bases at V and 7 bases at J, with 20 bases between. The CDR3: CASSFPTRGTVNTQYF. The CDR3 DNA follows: TGTGCCAGCAGCTTCCCGACTAGGGGCACAGTAAATACGCAGTATTTT.

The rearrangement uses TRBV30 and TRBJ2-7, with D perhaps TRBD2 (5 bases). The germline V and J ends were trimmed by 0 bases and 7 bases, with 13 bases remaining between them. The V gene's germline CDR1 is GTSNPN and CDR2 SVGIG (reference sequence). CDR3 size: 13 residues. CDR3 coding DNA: TGTGCCTGGAGTGTACACGGGCCGGGGGAGCAGTACTTC. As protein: CAWSVHGPGEQYF.

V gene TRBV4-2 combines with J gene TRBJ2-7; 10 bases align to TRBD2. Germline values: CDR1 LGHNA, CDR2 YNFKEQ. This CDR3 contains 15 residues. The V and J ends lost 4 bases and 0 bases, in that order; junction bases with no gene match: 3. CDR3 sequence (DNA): TGTGCCAGCAGCCGAGGGACTAGCGACTCCTACGAGCAGTACTTC. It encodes CASSRGTSDSYEQYF.

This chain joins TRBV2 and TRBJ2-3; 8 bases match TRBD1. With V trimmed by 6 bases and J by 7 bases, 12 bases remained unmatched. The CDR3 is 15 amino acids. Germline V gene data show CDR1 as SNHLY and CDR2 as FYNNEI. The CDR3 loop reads CASSDRGSTRYTQYF. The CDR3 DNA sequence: TGTGCCAGCAGCGACAGGGGAAGCACGAGATATACGCAGTATTTT.

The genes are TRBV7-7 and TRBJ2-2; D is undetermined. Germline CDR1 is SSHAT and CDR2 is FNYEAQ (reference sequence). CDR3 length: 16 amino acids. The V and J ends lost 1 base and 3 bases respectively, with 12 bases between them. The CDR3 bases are TGTGCCAGCAGCTTAGTCCACAGTGAAGACACCGGGGAGCTGTTTTTT. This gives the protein CASSLVHSEDTGELFF.

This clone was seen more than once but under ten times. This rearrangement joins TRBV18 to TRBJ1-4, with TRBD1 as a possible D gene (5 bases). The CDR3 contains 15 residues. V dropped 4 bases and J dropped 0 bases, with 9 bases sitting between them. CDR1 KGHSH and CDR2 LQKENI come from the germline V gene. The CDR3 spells CASSRAGTTNEKLFF. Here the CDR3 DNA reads TGTGCCAGCTCACGGGCAGGGACAACTAATGAAAAACTGTTTTTT.

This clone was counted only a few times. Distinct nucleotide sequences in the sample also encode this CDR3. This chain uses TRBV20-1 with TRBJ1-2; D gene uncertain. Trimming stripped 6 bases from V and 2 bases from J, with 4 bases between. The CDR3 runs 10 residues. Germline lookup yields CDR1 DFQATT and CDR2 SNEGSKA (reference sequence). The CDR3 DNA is TGCAGTGCAGGGAACTATGGCTACACCTTC. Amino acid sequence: CSAGNYGYTF.

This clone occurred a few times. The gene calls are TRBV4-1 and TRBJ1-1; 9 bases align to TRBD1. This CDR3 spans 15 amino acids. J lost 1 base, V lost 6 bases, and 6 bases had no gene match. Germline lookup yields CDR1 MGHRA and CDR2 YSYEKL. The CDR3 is CASRRTGEWNTEAFF. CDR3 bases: TGCGCCAGCAGACGGACAGGGGAATGGAACACTGAAGCTTTCTTT.

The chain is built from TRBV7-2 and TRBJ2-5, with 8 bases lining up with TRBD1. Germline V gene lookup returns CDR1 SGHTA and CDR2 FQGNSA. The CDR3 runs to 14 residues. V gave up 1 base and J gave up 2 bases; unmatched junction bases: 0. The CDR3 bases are TGTGCCAGCAGCTTAGGGACAGGGCAAGAGACCCAGTACTTC. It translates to CASSLGTGQETQYF.

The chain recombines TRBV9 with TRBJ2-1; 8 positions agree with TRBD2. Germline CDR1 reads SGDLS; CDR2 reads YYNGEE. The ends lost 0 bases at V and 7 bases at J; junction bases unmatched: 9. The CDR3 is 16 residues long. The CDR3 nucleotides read TGTGCCAGCAGCGTAGTGGGCATCACTAGCGGAAATGAGCAGTTCTTC. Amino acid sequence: CASSVVGITSGNEQFF.

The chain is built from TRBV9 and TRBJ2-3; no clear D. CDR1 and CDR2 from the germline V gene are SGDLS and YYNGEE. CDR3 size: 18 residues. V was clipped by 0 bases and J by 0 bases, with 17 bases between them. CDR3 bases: TGTGCCAGCAGCGTAGACGGCAGAAGCGCCTCTAGCACAGATACGCAGTATTTT. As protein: CASSVDGRSASSTDTQYF. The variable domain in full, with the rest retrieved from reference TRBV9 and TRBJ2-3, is DSGVTQTPKHLITATGQRVTLRCSPRSGDLSVYWYQQSLDQGLQFLIQYYNGEERAKGNILERFSAQQFPDLHSELNLSSLELGDSALYFCASSVDGRSASSTDTQYFGPGTRLTVL.

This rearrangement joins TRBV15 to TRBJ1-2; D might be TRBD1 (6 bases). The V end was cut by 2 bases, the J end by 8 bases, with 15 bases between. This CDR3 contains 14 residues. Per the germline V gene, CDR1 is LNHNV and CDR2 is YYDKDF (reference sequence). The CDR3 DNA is TGTGCCACCAGCAGATTCCCAGGGGCTGGCGGCTACACCTTC. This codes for CATSRFPGAGGYTF.

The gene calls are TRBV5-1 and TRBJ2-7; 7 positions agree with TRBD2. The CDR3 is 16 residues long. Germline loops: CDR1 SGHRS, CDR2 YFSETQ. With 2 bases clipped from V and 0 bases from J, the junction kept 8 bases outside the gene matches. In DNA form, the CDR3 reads TGCGCCAGCAGCTTAGGTCGAGCGGGAAGCTCCTACGAGCAGTACTTC. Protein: CASSLGRAGSSYEQYF.

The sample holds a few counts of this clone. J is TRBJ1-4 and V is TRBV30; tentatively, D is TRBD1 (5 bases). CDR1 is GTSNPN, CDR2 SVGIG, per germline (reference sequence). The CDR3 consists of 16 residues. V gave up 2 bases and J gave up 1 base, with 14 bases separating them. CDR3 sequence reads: CAWSRREGITNEKLFF. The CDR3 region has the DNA TGTGCCTGGAGTCGCAGGGAGGGAATAACTAATGAAAAACTGTTTTTT.

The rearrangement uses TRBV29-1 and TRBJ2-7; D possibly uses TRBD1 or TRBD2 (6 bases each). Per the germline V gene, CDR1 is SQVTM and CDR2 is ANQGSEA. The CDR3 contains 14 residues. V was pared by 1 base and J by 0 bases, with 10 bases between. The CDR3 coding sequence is TGCAGCGTTGAAGCGGGGGACAACTCCTACGAGCAGTACTTC. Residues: CSVEAGDNSYEQYF.

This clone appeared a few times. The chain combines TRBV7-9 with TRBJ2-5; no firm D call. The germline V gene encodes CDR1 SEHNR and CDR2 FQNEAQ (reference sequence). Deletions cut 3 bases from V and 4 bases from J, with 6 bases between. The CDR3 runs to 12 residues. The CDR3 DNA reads TGTGCCAGCAGCTTTATAGGAGAGACCCAGTACTTC. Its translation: CASSFIGETQYF.

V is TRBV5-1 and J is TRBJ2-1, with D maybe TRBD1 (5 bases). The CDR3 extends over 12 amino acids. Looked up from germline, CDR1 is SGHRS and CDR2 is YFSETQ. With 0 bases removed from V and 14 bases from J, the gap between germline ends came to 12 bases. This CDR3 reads CASSLDQGQEFF. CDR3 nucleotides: TGCGCCAGCAGCTTGGATCAGGGCCAGGAGTTCTTC.

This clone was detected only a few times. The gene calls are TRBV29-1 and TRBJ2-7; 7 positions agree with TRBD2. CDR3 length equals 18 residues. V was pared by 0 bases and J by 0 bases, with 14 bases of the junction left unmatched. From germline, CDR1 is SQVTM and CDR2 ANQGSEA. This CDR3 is CSVEEGRVISGTSYEQYF. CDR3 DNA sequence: TGCAGCGTTGAAGAAGGGCGGGTGATAAGCGGGACCTCCTACGAGCAGTACTTC.

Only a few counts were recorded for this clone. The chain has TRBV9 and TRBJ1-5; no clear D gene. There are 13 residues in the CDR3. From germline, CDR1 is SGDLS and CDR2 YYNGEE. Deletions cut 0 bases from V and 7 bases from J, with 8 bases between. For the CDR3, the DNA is TGTGCCAGCAGCGTAGAACCTGGGCAGCCCCAGCATTTT. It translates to CASSVEPGQPQHF.

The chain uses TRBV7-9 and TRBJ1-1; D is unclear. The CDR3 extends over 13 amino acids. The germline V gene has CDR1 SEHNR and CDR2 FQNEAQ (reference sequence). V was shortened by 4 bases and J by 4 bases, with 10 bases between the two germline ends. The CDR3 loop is CASSSPGSTEAFF. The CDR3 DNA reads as TGTGCCAGCAGCTCTCCGGGGAGCACTGAAGCTTTCTTT.

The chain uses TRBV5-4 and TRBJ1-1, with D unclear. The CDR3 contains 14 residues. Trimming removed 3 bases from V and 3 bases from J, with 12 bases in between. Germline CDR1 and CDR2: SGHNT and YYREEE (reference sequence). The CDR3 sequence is CASSYLVRDTEAFF. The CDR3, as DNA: TGTGCCAGCAGCTACCTGGTACGCGACACTGAAGCTTTCTTT.

CDR3 in amino acids: CASSPRAGQDTQYF. For the CDR3, the DNA is TGTGCCAGCTCACCACGGGCGGGACAAGATACGCAGTATTTT. The rearrangement joins TRBV18 to TRBJ2-3; TRBD1 or TRBD2 may be the D gene (6 bases each). There are 14 residues in the CDR3. Germline lookup yields CDR1 KGHSH and CDR2 LQKENI. V was clipped by 1 base and J by 5 bases, with 10 bases between them.

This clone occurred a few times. In nucleotides, the CDR3 is TGTGCCTGGGAAGGGTTCAGCGGGAGAAGCGAGCAGTACTTC. Protein sequence: CAWEGFSGRSEQYF. The chain couples TRBV30 to TRBJ2-7; TRBD2 aligns across 8 bases. Germline CDR1 and CDR2: GTSNPN and SVGIG (reference sequence). V shed 5 bases, J shed 6 bases, and the junction held 12 bases outside the gene matches. The CDR3 has 14 residues.

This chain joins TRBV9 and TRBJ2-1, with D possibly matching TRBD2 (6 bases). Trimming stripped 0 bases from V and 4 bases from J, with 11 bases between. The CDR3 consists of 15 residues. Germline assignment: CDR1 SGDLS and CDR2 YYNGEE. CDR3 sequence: CASSVEGSGYNEQFF. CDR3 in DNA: TGTGCCAGCAGCGTAGAGGGTAGCGGATACAATGAGCAGTTCTTC.

CDR3 loop: CASSLEGLAGFETQYF. CDR3 DNA: TGCGCCAGCAGCTTGGAGGGCCTAGCGGGATTCGAGACCCAGTACTTC. This chain joins TRBV5-1 and TRBJ2-5; the match to TRBD2 covers 9 bases. V lost 0 bases and J lost 5; bases outside the gene matches: 8. Germline CDR1 reads SGHRS; CDR2 reads YFSETQ. CDR3 length equals 16 residues.

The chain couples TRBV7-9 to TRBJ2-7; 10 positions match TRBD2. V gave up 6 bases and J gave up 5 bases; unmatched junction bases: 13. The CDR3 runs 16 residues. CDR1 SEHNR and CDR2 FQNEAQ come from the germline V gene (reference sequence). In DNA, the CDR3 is TGTGCCAGCAGACGGTTAGCGGGAGGCAGTCGGGACGAGCAGTACTTC. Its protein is CASRRLAGGSRDEQYF.